This T cell receptor (beta chain) was recorded in a study of CD8 T cells in ankylosing spondylitis (dated by TCRdb to between 2016 and 2019). Background for the entire study: The study profiled T cell receptor beta repertoires in healthy donors and ankylosing spondylitis patients to find disease-linked TCR variants. The full study cohort comprised about 23 ankylosing spondylitis patients and roughly 100 healthy donors. Peripheral blood was sampled, and synovial fluid was additionally collected from ankylosing spondylitis patients.

The table lists this clonotype with a few counts. It lacks a known antigen. No much larger clonotype is one base removed from it; base qualities were not supplied. Sequencing was carried out with an Illumina HiSeq 2500. TCR beta libraries were prepared by quantitative 5'-RACE with molecular barcodes. The authors processed their data as follows. A new computational method, built on a probabilistic model of VDJ rearrangement, was used to identify disease-linked TCR variants. TCRdb's own reprocessing of the public reads used fastp at Q25 and MiXCR and kept productive beta chains. Entries that share a CDR3 protein sequence are merged under the most common genes and DNA. These V and J calls derive from TCRdb rather than the authors' analysis. This sample gives some 840,000 distinct CDR3 sequences in total; about 10% of them show up just once. 0.51% of the sample is held by the ten biggest clonotypes. V drops 1 base and J drops 1 base, leaving 14 bases in between. In the germline V gene, CDR1 corresponds to ENHRY and CDR2 to SYGVKD. From its cysteine to its phenylalanine, the CDR3 spans 17 amino acids. Only the CDR3 portion is preserved as DNA: 51 bases, with reading frame beginning at the first base.

General findings and caveats noted by the study authors: The disease-linked clones were reported as significantly enriched in matched synovial fluid samples from ankylosing spondylitis patients. The disease-linked clones had a CD8+ phenotype and were found at relatively low frequencies in peripheral blood. Some TCR beta motif variants had previously been reported in synovial fluid and blood of reactive arthritis patients, which suggested common disease-initiation mechanisms. Blood from ankylosing spondylitis patients appeared to be characterized by a TCR beta motif made up of seven or eight highly homologous amino acid variants.

The clonotype comes from a male donor with ankylosing spondylitis. The sample comprised blood, either unsorted or a sorted T cell fraction (not recorded which). Recombination connected TRBV10-3 to TRBJ1-5, with TRBD1 as a weak D call on 5 bases. The CDR3 amino acid sequence is: CAISELWGDGSNQPQHF. The DNA is TGTGCCATCAGTGAGTTGTGGGGGGACGGGAGCAATCAGCCCCAGCATTTT.